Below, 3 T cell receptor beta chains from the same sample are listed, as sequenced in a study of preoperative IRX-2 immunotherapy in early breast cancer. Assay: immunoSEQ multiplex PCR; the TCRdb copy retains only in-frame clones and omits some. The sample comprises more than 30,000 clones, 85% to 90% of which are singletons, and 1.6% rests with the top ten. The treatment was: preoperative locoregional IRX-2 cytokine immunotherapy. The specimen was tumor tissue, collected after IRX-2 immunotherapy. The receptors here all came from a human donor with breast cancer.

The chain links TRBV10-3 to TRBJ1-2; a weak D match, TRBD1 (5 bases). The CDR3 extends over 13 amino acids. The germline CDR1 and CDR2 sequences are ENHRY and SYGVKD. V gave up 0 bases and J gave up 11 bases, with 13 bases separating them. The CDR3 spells CAISESETEEYTF. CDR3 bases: TGTGCCATCAGTGAGTCTGAGACAGAGGAATACACCTTC.

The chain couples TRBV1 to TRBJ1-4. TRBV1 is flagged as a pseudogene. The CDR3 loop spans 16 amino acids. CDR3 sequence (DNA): TGCGCCAGCAGCCAAGGGGAGGCGGGGGCCGGGGAAAAACTGTTTTTT. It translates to CASSQGEAGAGEKLFF.

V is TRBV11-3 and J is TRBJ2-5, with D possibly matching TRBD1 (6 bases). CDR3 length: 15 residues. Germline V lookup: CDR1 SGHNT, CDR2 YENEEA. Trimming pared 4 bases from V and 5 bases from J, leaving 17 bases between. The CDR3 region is CASSSSWGPGETQYF. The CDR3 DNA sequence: TGTGCCAGCAGCTCATCCTGGGGGCCCGGGGAGACCCAGTACTTC.